Sequencing of this T cell receptor beta chain was carried out in a study of OX40 agonist ivuxolimab in advanced cancers. Study-level results: CD4+ and CD8+ blood T cells expanded clonally by week 6 at 0.1 to 3.0 mg/kg. With doses of 0.1-3.0 mg/kg, partial responders showed among the lowest clonal expansion.

Here immunoSEQ multiplex PCR was the method, and the copy in TCRdb shows in-frame clones only, minus some. The data show 20,000 to 25,000 clones, approximately 78% seen once. Autoimmune disease history or systemic immunosuppression led to patients being barred. As regards this clone: The antigen remains undetermined.

CDR1 is SGHTA, CDR2 FQGNSA, per germline. The CDR3 loop spans 13 amino acids. Trimming took off 1 base at V and 2 bases at J, with 6 bases between the two ends. This clonotype was obtained from an adult with an advanced solid tumor such as melanoma, head and neck, liver or kidney cancer. Sample: CD4+ or CD8+ T cells sorted from blood, taken in a trial of the OX40 agonist ivuxolimab. The chain joins TRBV7-2 to TRBJ2-7; D not certain. CDR3 residues: CASSLGGTYEQYF. CDR3 DNA sequence: TGTGCCAGCAGCTTAGGGGGTACCTACGAGCAGTACTTC. Variable domain in full (rest from reference TRBV7-2 and TRBJ2-7): GAGVSQSPSNKVTEKGKDVELRCDPISGHTALYWYRQSLGQGLEFLIYFQGNSAPDKSGLPSDRFSAERTGGSVSTLTIQRTQQEDSAVYLCASSLGGTYEQYFGPGTRLTVT.